The present TCR beta chain was sequenced within a study of blood T cell repertoires in COVID-19. Study-level background: The United States, Italy and Spain provided the acute and convalescent COVID-19 samples.

Seattle's cohort entered during active infection and was followed longitudinally. Here immunoSEQ multiplex PCR was the method, and the copy in TCRdb shows in-frame clones only, minus some. The table lists some 260,000 clones, 88% of them singletons. V dropped 0 bases and J dropped 4 bases, with 6 bases sitting between them. The V gene's germline CDR1 is LNHNV and CDR2 YYDKDF (reference sequence). The CDR3 length is 13 residues. The chain couples TRBV15 to TRBJ1-1; no reliable D call. What was sequenced was peripheral blood. This TCR was sampled from a woman aged 25-40 years with COVID-19, enrolled during active disease. CDR3: CATSRDTVTEAFF. The CDR3 bases are TGTGCCACCAGCAGAGATACGGTCACTGAAGCTTTCTTT. Filled out from reference TRBV15 and TRBJ1-1, the complete variable domain reads DAMVIQNPRYQVTQFGKPVTLSCSQTLNHNVMYWYQQKSSQAPKLLFHYYDKDFNNEADTPDNFQSRRPNTSFCFLDIRSPGLGDTAMYLCATSRDTVTEAFFGQGTRLTVV.